The 15 T cell receptor beta chains presented below share a single source sample, sequenced in a study of CD8+CD57+ T cells in acquired aplastic anemia. According to the study, genomic DNA was the template for TCR beta VDJ and CDR3 profiling. TCRdb re-called the reads with MiXCR, one entry per CDR3 protein. In the table there are just over 200,000 distinct CDR3 sequences, roughly two thirds of which are singletons. Patients who underwent sequencing had shown CD8+CD57+ cell expansion by flow cytometry. The sequencing input was sorted CD4+, CD8+, or CD8+CD57+ T cells (not recorded which) from PBMCs. The receptors stem from a human donor with aplastic anemia.

The V gene is TRBV5-5, the J gene TRBJ2-3; TRBD1 aligns across 10 bases. This CDR3 spans 18 amino acids. The V and J ends lost 2 bases and 1 base, in that order; junction bases with no gene match: 10. Germline CDR1 and CDR2: SGHKS and YYEKEE (reference sequence). CDR3 sequence: CASSFPGTGVFGTDTQYF. The DNA for the CDR3 is TGTGCCAGCAGCTTTCCCGGGACAGGGGTTTTTGGCACAGATACGCAGTATTTT. Drawing the rest from reference TRBV5-5 and TRBJ2-3, the complete variable domain is DAGVTQSPTHLIKTRGQQVTLRCSPISGHKSVSWYQQVLGQGPQFIFQYYEKEERGRGNFPDRFSARQFPNYSSELNVNALLLGDSALYLCASSFPGTGVFGTDTQYFGPGTRLTVL.

In this sample, this clonotype turned up many times. The V call is TRBV2, the J call TRBJ2-7; D is ambiguous. From germline, CDR1 is SNHLY and CDR2 FYNNEI. Trimming removed 9 bases from V and 1 base from J, with 4 bases in between. The length of the CDR3 is 10 residues. The chain's CDR3 is CASESYEQYF. CDR3 coding DNA: TGTGCCAGTGAGTCCTACGAGCAGTACTTC.

In regard to this clonotype: Just one base apart from a much larger clone, this may be a read error. The rearrangement joins TRBV27 to TRBJ2-7; no clear D. Trimming removed 4 bases from V and 5 bases from J, with 12 bases in between. CDR1 and CDR2 from the germline V gene are MNHEY and SMNVEV (reference sequence). The CDR3 contains 13 residues. The DNA of the CDR3 is TGTGCCAGCAGTTCGCAGAGCAGCCACGAGCAGTACTTC. Residues: CASSSQSSHEQYF.

The V and J genes are TRBV20-1 and TRBJ2-1, with a weak D call TRBD2 (5 bases). The CDR3 contains 14 residues. The ends were cut back, 8 bases at V and 0 bases at J, with 14 bases in the middle. Per germline, CDR1 DFQATT and CDR2 SNEGSKA (reference sequence). CDR3 in DNA: TGCAGTTGGACTCTCCCCAGCTCCTACAATGAGCAGTTCTTC. Its protein is CSWTLPSSYNEQFF.

The chain's CDR3 is CAGWTSANTGELFF. The CDR3 DNA is TGTGCCGGTTGGACTAGTGCGAACACCGGGGAGCTGTTTTTT. The genes are TRBV2 and TRBJ2-2; 7 bases line up with TRBD2. Germline values: CDR1 SNHLY, CDR2 FYNNEI. The CDR3 has 14 amino acids. The junction had 6 bases not matched to a gene; V was cut back by 11 bases and J by 0 bases.

V is TRBV7-2 and J is TRBJ2-1, with 11 bases matching TRBD2. Germline V gene data show CDR1 as SGHTA and CDR2 as FQGNSA. The CDR3 is 16 amino acids. Unmatched junction bases numbered 3, after V lost 3 bases and J lost 2 bases. Written as DNA, the CDR3 is TGTGCCAGCAGCTTGCTAGCGGGGGGCCCCTACAATGAGCAGTTCTTC. It encodes CASSLLAGGPYNEQFF.

The chain has TRBV19 and TRBJ2-3, with D possibly TRBD2 on 5 matching bases. The CDR3 spans 14 residues. The germline V gene has CDR1 LNHDA and CDR2 SQIVND (reference sequence). V was cut by 8 bases and J by 0 bases, with 12 bases left in between. Here the CDR3 DNA reads TGTGCCAGTGGTCTCCGGACTAGCACAGATACGCAGTATTTT. Protein sequence: CASGLRTSTDTQYF.

The chain employs TRBV29-1 and TRBJ1-1, with D perhaps matching TRBD1 (5 bases). The CDR3 has 13 amino acids. Germline CDR1 reads SQVTM; CDR2 reads ANQGSEA. V was pared by 6 bases and J by 7 bases, with 18 bases between. The CDR3 DNA sequence: TGCAGCGTCACGAGCCTGAAGGGGAATGAAGCTTTCTTT. It is translated as CSVTSLKGNEAFF.

The chain is built from TRBV7-9 and TRBJ1-4; D gene ambiguous. CDR1 and CDR2 from the germline V gene are SEHNR and FQNEAQ (reference sequence). This CDR3 region has 14 residues. Deletions cut 2 bases from V and 0 bases from J, with 4 bases between. Here the CDR3 DNA reads TGTGCCAGCAGCTTACTCGCAACTAATGAAAAACTGTTTTTT. Its protein product is CASSLLATNEKLFF.

This rearrangement joins TRBV20-1 to TRBJ1-3; D is possibly TRBD1 (5 bases). The CDR3 has 13 amino acids. Germline loops: CDR1 DFQATT, CDR2 SNEGSKA (reference sequence). The ends were cut back, 3 bases at V and 8 bases at J, with 14 bases in the middle. The CDR3 spells CSASQQGRDTIYF. For the CDR3, the DNA is TGCAGTGCTAGTCAGCAGGGAAGGGACACCATATATTTT.

The rearrangement links TRBV29-1 to TRBJ2-7; D assignment may be TRBD1 or TRBD2 (5 bases each). Per germline, CDR1 SQVTM and CDR2 ANQGSEA. This CDR3 spans 15 amino acids. Trimming pared 5 bases from V and 4 bases from J, leaving 21 bases between. CDR3 loop: CSVIGPPRGDYEQYF. For the CDR3, the DNA is TGCAGCGTTATTGGCCCTCCGAGAGGGGATTACGAGCAGTACTTC.

This sequence joins TRBV24-1 and TRBJ2-1; maybe TRBD1 (6 bases). Germline V gene data show CDR1 as KGHDR and CDR2 as SFDVKD. The CDR3 loop spans 14 amino acids. V lost 1 base to trimming and J lost 7 bases, with 10 bases between them. Written as DNA, the CDR3 is TGTGCCACCAGTGATTTTACAGGGAAGAATGAGCAGTTCTTC. Its translation: CATSDFTGKNEQFF.

This chain links TRBV6-5 with TRBJ1-6, with TRBD1 matching over 7 bases. The V gene end was trimmed by 8 bases and the J gene end by 10 bases; junction bases not matched to a gene: 8. The CDR3 has 13 residues. Germline V gives CDR1 MNHEY, CDR2 SVGAGI. The chain's CDR3 is CASRQGSGSPLHF. The CDR3, as DNA: TGTGCCAGCCGACAGGGAAGTGGGTCACCCCTCCACTTT.

This clonotype was seen once. This chain joins TRBV7-9 and TRBJ2-5; unclear D gene. Trimming took 7 bases from V and 5 from J, leaving 14 bases between them. The CDR3 covers 13 residues. Germline values: CDR1 SEHNR, CDR2 FQNEAQ (reference sequence). CDR3 protein: CASTPPGGETQYF. CDR3 nucleotides: TGTGCCAGCACCCCGCCGGGTGGGGAGACCCAGTACTTC.

This chain joins TRBV7-9 and TRBJ2-1; D may be TRBD1 or TRBD2 (6 bases each). The germline V and J ends were trimmed by 4 bases and 5 bases, with 18 bases remaining between them. CDR3 length: 16 amino acids. Germline V gene sequence: CDR1 SEHNR, CDR2 FQNEAQ (reference sequence). DNA of the CDR3: TGTGCCAGCAGCTGGTTAGGGCAGGGGAGGAACAATGAGCAGTTCTTC. The encoded protein is CASSWLGQGRNNEQFF.